This record looks at one T cell receptor (beta chain) sequence and its context. No antigen is known for it. No much larger clonotype is one base removed from it; base qualities were not supplied. From the cysteine up to the phenylalanine, the CDR3 has a length of 13 residues. Just CDR3 DNA is preserved here, 39 bases in frame from base 1. Cut back by 5 bases and 5 bases, the V and J ends lie 11 bases apart. The germline V gene gives CDR1 as SGHRS and CDR2 as YFSETQ. Receptors were amplified or captured by PCR. Reads for this sample came from an Illumina HiSeq 2500. To normalize quantification of the TCRbeta repertoire, the TCR libraries were built with molecular barcoding that relied on unique molecular identifiers. TCRdb reworked the public reads: Q25 trimming with fastp, MiXCR clone assembly, productive beta chains retained. Rows with a matching CDR3 protein are joined into one entry that keeps the most common DNA and genes. In this sample the table shows about 690,000 distinct CDR3 sequences, around 17% of which occur a single time. 1.1% of the sample goes to the ten largest clones.

This sample was included in a study of T-cell reconstitution after alpha-beta-depleted transplantation in children (dated by TCRdb to the mid-2010s). Background on the whole study: Using TCR repertoire profiling, the study followed T-cell immune reconstitution in a quantitative way in children after TCRalphabeta/CD19-depleted allogeneic hematopoietic cell transplantation.

The chain links TRBV5-1 with TRBJ2-1, and perhaps TRBD2 as D gene, on 5 matching bases. Sequenced here: PBMCs from the stem cell graft donor, sampled from the stem cell graft. This receptor was obtained from a human donor who donated a stem cell graft to a child with acute myeloid leukemia. DNA sequence: TGCGCCAGCAGACTAGATACCCACAATGAGCAGTTCTTC. Its protein reads: CASRLDTHNEQFF.